This paragraph covers one TCR beta chain sequence. This clonotype was detected a few times. The antigen this receptor binds is unknown. Base qualities are missing; no much larger clone stands one base away. The data derive from a study of blood T cells in healthy people across ages (dated by TCRdb to 2015 to 2017). Turning to the overall study: In model experiments, roughly one uniquely barcoded TCR beta cDNA molecule per two T cells was captured by template switching. Age-related changes in TCR beta repertoire diversity were measured in the study by deep sequencing normalized with unique cDNA molecular identifiers. Four age groups were formed from the donors: young (average roughly 15 years), middle-aged (roughly 38), aged (approximately 60) and long-lived (about 75). Donors of different ages were randomly distributed across sequencing lanes to avoid experimental bias. Two additional independent replicas of 1 million unique cDNA reads from the same blood draw were analyzed for two donors (one aged 18 to 30 and one aged 80 or older).

Donors were roughly 40 systemically healthy Caucasian individuals from Russia aged roughly 6 to 100 years. Ten milliliters of peripheral blood were drawn from each donor into EDTA-treated Vacutainer tubes. Ficoll-Paque density-gradient centrifugation was used to isolate PBMCs, with at least 6.5 million per sample. Total RNA was extracted from PBMCs with Trizol reagent, with at least 5.5 micrograms obtained per sample. For every donor, flow cytometry on a PBMC aliquot measured the percentage of naive CD45RAhigh/CD27high T cells. Library method: 5' RACE. For sequencing, an Illumina HiSeq 2500 was employed. A second PCR of about 6 to 11 cycles was run with a J-beta primer mix and a sample-barcoded 5' primer. Each TCR beta cDNA molecule received a unique molecular identifier from a template-switch 5' adaptor carrying 12 random nucleotides. Each sample yielded at least 2.5 million CDR3-containing paired-end reads. All of the RNA was converted into first-strand cDNA using the Mint cDNA synthesis kit, with a TRBC-specific oligonucleotide serving as the primer. After uracil-DNA glycosylase treatment, a first 18-cycle PCR used universal primers M1SS and BC2_uni_R on all cDNA. The study's own analysis went as follows. Normalization of each sample was performed by random selection of 1 million high-quality reads, each carrying a distinct molecular identifier. Reads with shared molecular identifiers were discarded instead of being binned into consensus sequences. CDR3 identification, clonotype clustering and error correction used MiTCR with a Q25 quality threshold and the strictest error-elimination algorithm. A nonparametric unseen species model with Euler transformation was used to estimate lower-bound total TCR beta diversity. Through fastp at Q25 and MiXCR, TCRdb rebuilt clones from the public reads, retaining in-frame beta chains. Rows are combined by CDR3 protein, so each entry shows the most common genes and DNA. TCRdb assigned the V and J calls; the authors' analysis was not used. This sample lists roughly 1.5 million distinct CDR3 sequences; 35% to 45% were detected once. Clones ranked in the top ten supply around 4% of the sample.

Study-level results and caveats: Compared with the aged group, the long-lived group had more naive CD4+ T cells, fewer expanded clones and increased TCR diversity, suggesting age selection. Estimates of total diversity based on one million sequenced T cells were regarded as lower bounds and as underestimates. Observed TCR beta diversity per million T cells fell roughly linearly with age, and a significant reduction was already apparent by age around 39. Since profiling was done on bulk unsorted PBMCs, naive and antigen-experienced compartments could not be conclusively compared. A strong correlation was found between observed TCR beta diversity and the percentage of naive T cells measured by flow cytometry. Because donor CMV infection status was unknown, age-related changes in expanded clonotypes were potentially confounded.

Trimming takes 1 base from V and 0 bases from J, and the germline ends sit 3 bases apart. Its CDR3 holds 14 amino acids, cysteine through phenylalanine. Solely the CDR3 DNA is kept, with 42 bases framed from the first base. CDR1 and CDR2, looked up from the germline V gene, are SGHTA and FQGTGA. The receptor's source is a woman aged 18-29 years in good health. The sequence links TRBV7-3 to TRBJ2-2; the D gene assignment is ambiguous. The source material was blood. The DNA sequence is as follows: TGTGCCAGCAGCTTAAACGCGAACACCGGGGAGCTGTTTTTT. Its amino acids are CASSLNANTGELFF.